This T cell receptor (beta chain) was documented in a study of STAT5B mutations in CD4+ large granular lymphocyte leukemia. Study details: Healthy donors showed HLA-associated enrichment of the CDR3 'QG' motif.

This CDR3 spans 13 amino acids. V was clipped by 4 bases and J by 3 bases, with 11 bases between them. Germline CDR1 reads SGHRS; CDR2 reads YFSETQ. Assay: immunoSEQ multiplex PCR; the TCRdb copy retains only in-frame clones and omits some. The data show about 30,000 clones, with 87% seen just once and roughly 3.2% held by the top ten. General observations from the study: Without putative leukemic clones, patient CD4-sorted repertoires remained more clonal than healthy CD4+ repertoires. 8/27 top patient clones versus 2/35 control clones were TRBV06-family. Without HLA matching, higher CD4+ than CD8+ T-LGLL clonality could reflect small sample size.

About this clone itself: Its target is not known.

This receptor was taken from a human donor in good health. The chain uses TRBV5-1 and TRBJ2-7; TRBD2 is a possible D gene (6 bases). Sequenced input: CD4+ T cells from blood buffy coats. The CDR3, as DNA: TGCGCCAGCAGCCTTGGGACTTTCTACGAGCAGTACTTC. Protein: CASSLGTFYEQYF.